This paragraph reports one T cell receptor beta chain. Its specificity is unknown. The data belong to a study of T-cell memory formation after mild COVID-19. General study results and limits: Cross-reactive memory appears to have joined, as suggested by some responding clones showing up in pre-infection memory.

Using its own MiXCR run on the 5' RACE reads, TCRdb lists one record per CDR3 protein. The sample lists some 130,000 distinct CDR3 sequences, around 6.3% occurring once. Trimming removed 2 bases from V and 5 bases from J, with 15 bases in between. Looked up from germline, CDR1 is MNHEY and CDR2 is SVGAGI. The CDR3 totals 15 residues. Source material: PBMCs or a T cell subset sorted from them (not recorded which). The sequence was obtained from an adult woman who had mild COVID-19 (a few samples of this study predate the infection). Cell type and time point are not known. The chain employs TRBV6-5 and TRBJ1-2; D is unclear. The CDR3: CASSYEAAGSYGYTF. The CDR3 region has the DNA TGTGCCAGCAGTTACGAGGCCGCGGGATCGTATGGCTACACCTTC.